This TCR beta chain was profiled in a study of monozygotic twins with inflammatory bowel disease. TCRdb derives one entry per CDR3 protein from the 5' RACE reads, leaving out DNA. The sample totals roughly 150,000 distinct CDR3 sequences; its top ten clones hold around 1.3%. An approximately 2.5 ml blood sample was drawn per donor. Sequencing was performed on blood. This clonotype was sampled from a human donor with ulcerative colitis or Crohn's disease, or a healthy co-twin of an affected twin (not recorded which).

This chain's CDR3 is CASSIGTVNTEAFF. The V and J genes are TRBV5-1 and TRBJ1-1. The CDR3 runs 14 residues. Germline CDR1 reads SGHRS; CDR2 reads YFSETQ.